Reported below is one T cell receptor (beta chain). The sample originates from a study of PD-1 blockade in mismatch repair-deficient tumors. All patients were mismatch repair deficient, assessed by either PCR or immunohistochemistry. The CDR3 has 14 amino acids. Trimming stripped 2 bases from V and 4 bases from J, with 12 bases between. CDR1 is SGHTS and CDR2 is YDEGEE in the germline V gene. TCRdb keeps only in-frame clones here, not all; method: immunoSEQ multiplex PCR. Found here are some 110,000 clones, 60% to 85% of them singletons; the top ten hold around 4.7%. The sequence derives from an adult with mismatch repair-deficient cancer. V is TRBV5-8 and J is TRBJ1-1; D not certain. Sequences were derived from peripheral blood, sampled 60 weeks after starting pembrolizumab. The CDR3, as DNA: TGTGCCAGCAGCTTTAACCCCCGAGGCACTGAAGCTTTCTTT. It codes for CASSFNPRGTEAFF.